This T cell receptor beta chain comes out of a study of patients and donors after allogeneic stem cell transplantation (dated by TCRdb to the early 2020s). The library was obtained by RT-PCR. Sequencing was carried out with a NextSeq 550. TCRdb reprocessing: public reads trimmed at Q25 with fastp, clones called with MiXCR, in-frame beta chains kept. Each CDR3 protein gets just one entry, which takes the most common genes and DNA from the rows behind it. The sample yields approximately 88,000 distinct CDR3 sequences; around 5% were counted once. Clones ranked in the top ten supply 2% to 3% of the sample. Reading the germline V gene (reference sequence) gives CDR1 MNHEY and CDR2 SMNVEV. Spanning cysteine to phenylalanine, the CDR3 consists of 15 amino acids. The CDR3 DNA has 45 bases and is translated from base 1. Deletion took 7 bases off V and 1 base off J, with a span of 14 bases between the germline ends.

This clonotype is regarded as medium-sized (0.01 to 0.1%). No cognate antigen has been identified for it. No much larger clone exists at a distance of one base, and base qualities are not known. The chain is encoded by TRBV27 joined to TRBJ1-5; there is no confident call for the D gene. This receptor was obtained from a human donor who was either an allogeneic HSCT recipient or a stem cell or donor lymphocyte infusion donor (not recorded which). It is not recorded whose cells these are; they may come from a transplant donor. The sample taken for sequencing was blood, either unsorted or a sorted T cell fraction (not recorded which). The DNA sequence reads TGTGCCAGCAAACCCGAGGTACGGAGCAATCAGCCCCAGCATTTT. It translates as CASKPEVRSNQPQHF.